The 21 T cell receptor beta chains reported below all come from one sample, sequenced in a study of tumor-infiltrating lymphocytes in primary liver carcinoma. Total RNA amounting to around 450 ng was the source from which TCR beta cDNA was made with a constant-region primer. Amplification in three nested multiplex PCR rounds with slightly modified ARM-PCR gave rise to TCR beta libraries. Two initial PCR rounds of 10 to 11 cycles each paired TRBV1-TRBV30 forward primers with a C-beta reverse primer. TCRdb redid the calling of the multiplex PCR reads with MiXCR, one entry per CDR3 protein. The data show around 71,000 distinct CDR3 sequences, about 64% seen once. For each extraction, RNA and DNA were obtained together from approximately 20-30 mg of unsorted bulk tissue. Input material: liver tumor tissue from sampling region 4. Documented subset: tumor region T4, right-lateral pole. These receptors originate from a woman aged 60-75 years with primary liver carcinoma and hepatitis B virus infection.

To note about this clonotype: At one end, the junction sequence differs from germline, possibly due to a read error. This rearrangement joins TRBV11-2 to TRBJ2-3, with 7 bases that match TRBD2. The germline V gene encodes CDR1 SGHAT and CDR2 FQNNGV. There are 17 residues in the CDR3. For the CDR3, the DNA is TGTACCAGCAGCTTGGGGGGACTATCGTACACGTCAGATACGCAGTATTTT. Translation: CTSSLGGLSYTSDTQYF.

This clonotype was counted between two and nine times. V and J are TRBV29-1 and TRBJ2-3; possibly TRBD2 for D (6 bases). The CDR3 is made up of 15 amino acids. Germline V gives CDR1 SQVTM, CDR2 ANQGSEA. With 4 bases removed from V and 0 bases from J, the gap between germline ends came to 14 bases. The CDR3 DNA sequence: TGCAGCGTTGGACCGACAAGCGGGAGCACAGATACGCAGTATTTT. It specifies CSVGPTSGSTDTQYF.

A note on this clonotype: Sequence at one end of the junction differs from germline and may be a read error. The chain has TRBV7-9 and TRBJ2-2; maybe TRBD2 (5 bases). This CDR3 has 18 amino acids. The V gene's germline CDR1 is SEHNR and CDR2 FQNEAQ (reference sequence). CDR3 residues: CASSPPWGSVADTGELLF. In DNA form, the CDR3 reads TGTGCCAGCAGCCCCCCCTGGGGTAGCGTGGCCGACACCGGGGAGCTGCTTTTT.

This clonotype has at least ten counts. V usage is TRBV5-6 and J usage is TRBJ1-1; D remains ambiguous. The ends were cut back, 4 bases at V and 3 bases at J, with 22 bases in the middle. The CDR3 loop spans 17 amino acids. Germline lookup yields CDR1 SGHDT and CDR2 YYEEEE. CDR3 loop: CASSEGPDRPRDTEAFF. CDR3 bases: TGTGCCAGCAGCGAGGGCCCCGACCGACCCCGGGACACTGAAGCTTTCTTT.

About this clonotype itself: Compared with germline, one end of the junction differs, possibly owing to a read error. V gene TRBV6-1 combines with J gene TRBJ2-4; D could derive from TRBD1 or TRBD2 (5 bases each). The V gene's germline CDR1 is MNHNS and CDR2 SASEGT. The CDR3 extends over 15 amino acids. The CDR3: CANSSRDGGADIQYF. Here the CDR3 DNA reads TGTGCCAACAGTTCCCGGGACGGCGGTGCGGACATTCAGTACTTC.

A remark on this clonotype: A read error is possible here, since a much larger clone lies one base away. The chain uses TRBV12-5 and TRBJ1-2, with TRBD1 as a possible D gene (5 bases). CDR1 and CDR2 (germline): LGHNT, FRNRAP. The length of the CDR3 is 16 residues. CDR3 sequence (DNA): TGTGCTAGTGGTTTGGCACCCACGGATTCGGTGAGGGGCTACGCCTTC. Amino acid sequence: CASGLAPTDSVRGYAF.

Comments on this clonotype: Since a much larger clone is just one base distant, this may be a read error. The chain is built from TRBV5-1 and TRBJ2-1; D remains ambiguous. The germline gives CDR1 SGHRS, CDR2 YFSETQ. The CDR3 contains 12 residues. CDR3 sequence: CASSLAFNEEFF. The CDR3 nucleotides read TGCGCCAGCAGCTTGGCCTTCAATGAGGAGTTCTTC. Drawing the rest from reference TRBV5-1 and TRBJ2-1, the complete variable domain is KAGVTQTPRYLIKTRGQQVTLSCSPISGHRSVSWYQQTPGQGLQFLFEYFSETQRNKGNFPGRFSGRQFSNSRSEMNVSTLELGDSALYLCASSLAFNEEFFGPGTRLTVL.

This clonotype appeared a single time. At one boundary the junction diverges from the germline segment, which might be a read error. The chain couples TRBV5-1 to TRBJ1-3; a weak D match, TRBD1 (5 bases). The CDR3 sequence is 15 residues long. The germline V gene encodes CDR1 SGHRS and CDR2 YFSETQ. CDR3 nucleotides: TGCGCCGGCAGCTTGGCCGGGGGGACTGGAAACACCATATATTTT. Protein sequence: CAGSLAGGTGNTIYF.

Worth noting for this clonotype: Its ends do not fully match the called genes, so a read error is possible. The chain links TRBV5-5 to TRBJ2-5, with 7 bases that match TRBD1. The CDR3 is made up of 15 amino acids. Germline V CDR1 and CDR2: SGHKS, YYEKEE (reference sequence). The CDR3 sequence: CASSSTDRAPGTQYF. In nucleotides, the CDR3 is TGTGCCAGTAGCTCCACTGACAGGGCCCCCGGGACACAGTACTTC.

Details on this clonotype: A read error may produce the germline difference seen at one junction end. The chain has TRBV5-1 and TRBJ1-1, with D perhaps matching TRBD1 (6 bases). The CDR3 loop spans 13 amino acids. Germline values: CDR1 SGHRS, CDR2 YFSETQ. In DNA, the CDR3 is TGCGCCAGCAGCTTGACAGGGTCCATTGAAGCCTTCTTT. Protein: CASSLTGSIEAFF.

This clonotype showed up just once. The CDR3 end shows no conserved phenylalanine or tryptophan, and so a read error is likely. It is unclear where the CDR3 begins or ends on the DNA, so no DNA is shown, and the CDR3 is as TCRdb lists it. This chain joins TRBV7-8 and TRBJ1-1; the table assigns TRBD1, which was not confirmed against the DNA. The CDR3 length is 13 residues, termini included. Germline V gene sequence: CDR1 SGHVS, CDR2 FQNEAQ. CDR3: CASSIILGAEALS.

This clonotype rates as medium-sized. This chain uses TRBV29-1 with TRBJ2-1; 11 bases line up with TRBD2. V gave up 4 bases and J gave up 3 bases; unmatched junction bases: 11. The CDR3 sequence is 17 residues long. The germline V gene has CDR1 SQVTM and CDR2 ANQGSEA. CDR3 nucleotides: TGCAGCGTTGTTTGGCTAGCGGGAGGCCTCCACTACAATGAGCAGTTCTTC. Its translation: CSVVWLAGGLHYNEQFF.

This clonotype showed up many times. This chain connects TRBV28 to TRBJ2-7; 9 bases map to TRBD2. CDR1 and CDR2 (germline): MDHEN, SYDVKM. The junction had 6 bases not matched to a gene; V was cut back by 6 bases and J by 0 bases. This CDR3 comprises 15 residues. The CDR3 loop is CASSDSGSLSYEQYF. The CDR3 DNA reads TGTGCCAGCAGCGATAGCGGGAGCCTCTCCTACGAGCAGTACTTC. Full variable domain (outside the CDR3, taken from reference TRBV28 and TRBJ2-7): DVKVTQSSRYLVKRTGEKVFLECVQDMDHENMFWYRQDPGLGLRLIYFSYDVKMKEKGDIPEGYSVSREKKERFSLILESASTNQTSMYLCASSDSGSLSYEQYFGPGTRLTVT.

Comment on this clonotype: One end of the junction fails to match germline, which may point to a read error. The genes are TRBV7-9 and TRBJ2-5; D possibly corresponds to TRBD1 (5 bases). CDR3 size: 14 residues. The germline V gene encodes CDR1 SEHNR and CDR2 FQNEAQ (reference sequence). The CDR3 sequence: CASSLGRAQEIQYF. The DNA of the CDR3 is TGTGCCAGCAGCTTAGGCAGGGCCCAAGAGATCCAGTACTTC.

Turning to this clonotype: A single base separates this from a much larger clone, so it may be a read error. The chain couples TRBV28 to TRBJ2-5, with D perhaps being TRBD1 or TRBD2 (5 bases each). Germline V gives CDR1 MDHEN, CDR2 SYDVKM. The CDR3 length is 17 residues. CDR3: CANSLGPPGSLQETQYF. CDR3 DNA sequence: TGTGCCAACAGTTTAGGACCCCCAGGGAGCCTCCAAGAGACCCAGTACTTC.

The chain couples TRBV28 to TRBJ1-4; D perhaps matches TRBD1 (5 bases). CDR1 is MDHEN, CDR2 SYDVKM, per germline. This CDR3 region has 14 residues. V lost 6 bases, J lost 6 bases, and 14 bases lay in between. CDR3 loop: CASRGPHVDEKLFF. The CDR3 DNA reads TGTGCCAGCAGGGGACCCCATGTGGATGAAAAACTGTTTTTT.

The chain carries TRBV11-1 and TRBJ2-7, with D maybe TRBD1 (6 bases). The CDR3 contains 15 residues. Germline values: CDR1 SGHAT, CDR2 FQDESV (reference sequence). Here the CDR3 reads CASSPVHDRSYEQYF. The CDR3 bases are TGTGCTAGTAGCCCCGTCCATGACAGGTCCTACGAGCAGTACTTC.

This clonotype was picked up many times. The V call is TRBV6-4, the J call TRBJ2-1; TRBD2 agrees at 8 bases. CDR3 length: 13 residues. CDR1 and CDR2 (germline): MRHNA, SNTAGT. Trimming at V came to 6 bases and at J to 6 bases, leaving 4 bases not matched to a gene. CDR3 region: CASSHGTSNEQFF. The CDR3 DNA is TGTGCCAGCAGCCACGGGACTAGCAATGAGCAGTTCTTC.

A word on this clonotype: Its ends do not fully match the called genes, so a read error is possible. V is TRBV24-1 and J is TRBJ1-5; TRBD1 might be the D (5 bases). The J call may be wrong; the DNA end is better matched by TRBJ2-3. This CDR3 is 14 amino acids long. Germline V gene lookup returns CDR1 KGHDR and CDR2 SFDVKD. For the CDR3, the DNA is TGTGCCACTAGTGATTTGCAGGGCAATCAGCCCCAGTATTTT. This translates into CATSDLQGNQPQYF.

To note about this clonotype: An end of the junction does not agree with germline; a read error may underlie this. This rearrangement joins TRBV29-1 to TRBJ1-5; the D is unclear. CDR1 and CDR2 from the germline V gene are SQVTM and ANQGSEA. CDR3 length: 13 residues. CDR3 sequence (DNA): TGCAGCGCGCAGGTCACTTCTAATCGGCCCCAGCATTTT. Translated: CSAQVTSNRPQHF.

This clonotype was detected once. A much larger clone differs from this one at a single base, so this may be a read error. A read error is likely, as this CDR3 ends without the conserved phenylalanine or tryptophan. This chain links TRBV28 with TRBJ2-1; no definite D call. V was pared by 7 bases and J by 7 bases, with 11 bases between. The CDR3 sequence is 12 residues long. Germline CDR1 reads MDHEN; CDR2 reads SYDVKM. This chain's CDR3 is CASKENQNEQFL. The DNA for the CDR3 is TGTGCCAGCAAAGAGAACCAGAATGAGCAGTTCTTA.